This T cell receptor (beta chain) was recovered during a study of regulatory T cells in long-lasting Graves disease (dated by TCRdb to about 2021). Concerning the study at large: Newly diagnosed Graves' disease patients had taken antithyroid drugs for less than 3 months. Peripheral blood TCR sequencing and RNA sequencing compared persistent Graves' disease patients with newly diagnosed Graves' disease patients. The study was registered as a clinical trial and conducted in China. A total of some 35 samples underwent TCR sequencing, from 13 patients with persistent Graves' disease and 20 patients with newly diagnosed Graves' disease.

The library was made by multiplex PCR. Sequencer: Illumina HiSeq 4000. To build TCR beta libraries, CDR3 regions were amplified by Arm-PCR using iRepertoire HTBI primers. Before sequencing, the PCR products went through gel purification. In the source study's methods: A total of fewer than 70 TRBV and about 13 TRBJ segments were identified across samples and were used for gene usage analysis of CDR3 amino acid clonotypes. Filtered high-quality paired reads were merged into contigs using COPE and FqMerger. BLAST was used to align contigs to the IMGT TRBV, TRBD and TRBJ reference genes, and CDR3 was defined following IMGT. Highly expanded clones were defined as clonotypes with a frequency above 0.1%. Shannon entropy was used to measure repertoire diversity, and the Gini coefficient was used to measure V-J evenness. Clonotypes shared by more than one individual were considered public. Starting from the raw public reads, TCRdb applied fastp trimming at Q25, assembled clones with MiXCR and retained in-frame beta chains. Records with the same CDR3 protein are collapsed into one entry carrying the most frequent genes and DNA. The V and J calls reflect TCRdb's pipeline rather than the authors' work. The sample includes a few hundred thousand distinct CDR3 sequences, with over 9.5% observed a single time. Under 20% of the sample is taken by the ten largest.

Beyond this particular receptor, the publication reports: Persistent patients shared more public clonotypes among themselves (around 3,000) than newly diagnosed patients did (over 950). The authors noted that the small sample size was a limitation that may lower accuracy. TRBV28, TRBJ1-2 and TRBJ2-5 were preferentially used in persistent disease, while TRBV20-1 and TRBJ2-1 were favored in newly diagnosed disease. Sequencing and analysis were limited to the TCR beta chain. Peripheral blood alone was examined, since thyroid tissue, which constituted the primary lesion, could not be accessed. Compared with newly diagnosed patients, patients with persistent Graves' disease had lower TCR Shannon entropy and fewer highly expanded clones, which suggests clonal expansion.

The sample holds many counts of this clonotype. Its binding antigen is unknown. Per-base quality was not reported, and no clone a single base away is much larger than it. V is cut back by 2 bases and J by 2 bases, with 14 bases in the junction unmatched. The germline V gene supplies CDR1 SGHTA and CDR2 FQGNSA. The CDR3 numbers 18 residues from cysteine through phenylalanine. The entry retains the CDR3 DNA only, 54 bases that are in frame from base 1. The time point label on this specimen signifies: newly diagnosed GD, antithyroid drugs for less than 3 months. For both TCR sequencing and RNA sequencing, RNA was extracted from PBMCs using TRIzol. Graves' disease was diagnosed according to American Thyroid Association guidelines. Patients were recruited from an endocrinology department in Xi'an, China. Each patient gave around 9.2 milliliters of peripheral blood, collected in an EDTA anticoagulant tube. Ficoll Paque Plus density gradient separation was used to isolate PBMCs, and no further T cell sorting was done. An Agilent 2100 Bioanalyzer and agarose gel were used to assess RNA quality, and a NanoDrop 2000 was used to measure RNA concentration.

This sample also belongs to another study, concerning T cells in Graves' hyperthyroidism and ophthalmopathy. The second paper states: Stable Graves' hyperthyroidism was defined as the absence of progression to ophthalmopathy over 18 months of follow-up. Hyperthyroidism patients were newly diagnosed, had a disease duration of under 2 months, and were aged 18 to 65 years. Any patient with an uncontrolled infection, another autoimmune disease, pregnancy or lactation was excluded. Clinical symptoms, serum thyroxine and TRAb, thyroid ultrasound, and orbital computed tomography formed the basis for the diagnoses. For the first round of RT-PCR on the TCR CDR3, the HTBI primer set was used together with the Qiagen OneStep RT-PCR kit. Blood samples also contained most of the expanded thyroid clonotypes (frequency above 0.001), which suggests that blood repertoires may reflect thyroid immune responses. Ophthalmopathy was separated from stable hyperthyroidism by a 13 V-J signature model, with 85% to 90% sensitivity and approximately 84% specificity obtained in cross-validation and 80%/75% obtained in testing. In validation, progression to ophthalmopathy was predicted by the model with around 71% sensitivity and 72.22% specificity, a median of 6.5 months before onset. To identify distinguishing TCR V-J signatures, a discovery cohort of about 100 patients was used, comprising 43 with Graves' ophthalmopathy and around 60 with stable Graves' hyperthyroidism. Prospective prediction of ophthalmopathy was tested in an independent validation cohort of 18 to 20 hyperthyroidism patients and 17 patients who later progressed to ophthalmopathy. The 100 discovery patients were randomly split 7:3 into training and test sets. In six Graves' hyperthyroidism patients, the study also compared T-cell repertoires from thyroid tissue with T-cell repertoires from blood. After sampling, hyperthyroidism patients received methimazole starting at 30 mg daily, and ophthalmopathy patients received high-dose intravenous methylprednisolone. A second multiplex PCR round built the libraries, followed by size selection and purification. Sequencing of the libraries was done on an Illumina HiSeq2000 using paired-end 100 bp reads. SOAPnuke was used to process the raw data, removing reads that contained adapters or uncalled bases, had a mean Phred below 15, or lacked an exact match to the constant primer or identifier. High-quality paired reads were merged with COPE v1.2.5, and unique nucleotide sequences were defined as clonotypes. MiTCR v1.1 was used to align the clonotypes against IMGT TRBV, TRBD and TRBJ reference segments. Only V-J combinations with frequency above 0.0001, covering approximately 99% of repertoires, were analysed. A TCS score was defined as the ratio of F50 (clonal expansion) to E x V (chaos), with BLOSUM62-based TCRdist applied between CDR3 peptides within each V-J. Welch's t-statistics and random forest reduced roughly 500 V-J features to roughly 13, which were used in a naive Bayes classifier (R e1071). Sample size was not statistically predetermined, and investigators were not blinded to group allocation. TCR Vbeta CDR3 sequencing of some 140 peripheral blood samples (under 45 ophthalmopathy, around 80 hyperthyroidism and roughly 17 progressor patients) is reported in the paper.

The chain couples TRBV7-2 to TRBJ2-7; a stretch of 8 junction bases matches TRBD1. Material: peripheral blood mononuclear cells (PBMCs), obtained at new diagnosis, from a patient treated with antithyroid drugs. This clonotype originated in a woman aged 18-29 years with Graves disease. Donor details come from another sample of the same person, matched by shared clones. The DNA sequence is TGTGCCAGCAGCTTAAGAGTTAGTCGAGACAGGGGAACCTACGAGCAGTACTTC. Translated, this is CASSLRVSRDRGTYEQYF.